These 18 T cell receptor beta chains came from one sample sequenced in a study of T cell repertoires in cytomegalovirus infection. These receptors have no known antigen. TCRdb reanalysed the reads using MiXCR and keeps one entry per CDR3 protein. This table has a few hundred thousand distinct CDR3 sequences, about a third appearing once. The sequences come from cultured PBMCs, collected from culture after CMV antigen stimulation. Receptor source: a human donor in good health (CMV status not recorded). Some clones in this sample may be carry-over from other donors' samples.

This clonotype was counted only a few times. This rearrangement joins TRBV12-3 or TRBV12-4 to TRBJ2-1; TRBD2 aligns across 7 bases. J was trimmed by 6 bases and V by 10 bases; bases with no gene match: 18. The CDR3 covers 16 residues. The CDR3 DNA reads TGTGCCACCGATTCGGGTAGCGGGCTCATTTTCAATGAGCAGTTCTTC. This codes for CATDSGSGLIFNEQFF.

This clonotype has a handful of counts. This rearrangement joins TRBV28 to TRBJ1-2; 12 bases are shared with TRBD1. CDR1 and CDR2 (germline): MDHEN, SYDVKM. This CDR3 contains 14 residues. J lost 7 bases, V lost 4 bases, and 4 bases had no gene match. CDR3 nucleotide sequence: TGTGCCAGCAGTTCGGGACAGGGGGCGGGTGGCTACACCTTC. This sequence encodes CASSSGQGAGGYTF.

This chain joins TRBV7-4 and TRBJ2-1; no clear D. V was pared by 3 bases and J by 5 bases, with 8 bases between. This CDR3 comprises 13 residues. CDR1 SGHVT and CDR2 SQSDAQ come from the germline V gene. The CDR3 loop reads CASSFSEDNEQFF. The CDR3 bases are TGTGCCAGCAGCTTTTCTGAAGACAATGAGCAGTTCTTC.

This clonotype was counted many times. The gene calls are TRBV20-1 and TRBJ1-6; TRBD1 might be the D (5 bases). V was pared by 6 bases and J by 9 bases, with 15 bases between. This CDR3 is built from 13 residues. CDR1 is DFQATT, CDR2 SNEGSKA, per germline (reference sequence). CDR3 in amino acids: CSADGGGGSPLHF. CDR3 DNA: TGCAGTGCCGACGGGGGAGGCGGTTCACCCCTCCACTTT.

The chain recombines TRBV6-8 with TRBJ2-2, with 8 bases fitting TRBD2. The J segment lost 3 bases and the V segment lost 2 bases, leaving 5 bases of the junction unmatched. Per the germline V gene, CDR1 is MNHGY and CDR2 is SAAAGT. This CDR3 spans 16 amino acids. CDR3 residues: CASSYGTRGYTGELFF. CDR3 coding DNA: TGTGCCAGCAGTTACGGGACTAGAGGCTACACCGGGGAGCTGTTTTTT.

The chain joins TRBV5-4 to TRBJ2-1; D is possibly TRBD2 (6 bases). V gave up 4 bases and J gave up 5 bases, with 16 bases separating them. CDR3 length: 15 residues. Germline V lookup: CDR1 SGHNT, CDR2 YYREEE (reference sequence). In DNA form, the CDR3 reads TGTGCCAGCAGCCTGGGACTGGAACCCAACAATGAGCAGTTCTTC. This encodes CASSLGLEPNNEQFF.

This clonotype was detected many times. The V call is TRBV7-9, the J call TRBJ2-3, with 7 bases identical to TRBD1. V dropped 2 bases and J dropped 4; count of bases not matched to a gene: 6. Per germline, CDR1 SEHNR and CDR2 FQNEAQ (reference sequence). The CDR3 totals 15 residues. DNA for the CDR3: TGTGCCAGCAGCTTAACCGGGACAGCTTCAGATACGCAGTATTTT. Translation: CASSLTGTASDTQYF.

V gene TRBV20-1 combines with J gene TRBJ1-2, with 7 bases aligning to TRBD1. Trimming at V came to 0 bases and at J to 8 bases, leaving 6 bases not matched to a gene. The germline CDR1 and CDR2 sequences are DFQATT and SNEGSKA (reference sequence). CDR3 length: 13 amino acids. CDR3 in amino acids: CSAREGTAFGYTF. The CDR3, as DNA: TGCAGTGCTAGAGAGGGGACAGCTTTCGGCTACACCTTC.

A few counts support this clonotype. The chain couples TRBV6-2 or TRBV6-3 to TRBJ2-1; 10 nucleotides line up with TRBD2. The CDR3 spans 14 residues. V lost 10 bases, J lost 3 bases, and 6 bases stayed unmatched. Germline loops: CDR1 MNHEY, CDR2 SVGEGT. The CDR3 sequence: CATMGLAFYNEQFF. CDR3 coding DNA: TGTGCCACAATGGGACTAGCGTTCTACAATGAGCAGTTCTTC.

The chain employs TRBV7-6 and TRBJ2-1; TRBD1 might be the D (5 bases). From germline, CDR1 is SGHVS and CDR2 FNYEAQ. V lost 0 bases, J lost 7 bases, and 13 bases lay in between. CDR3 length: 15 amino acids. The CDR3 loop is CASSLAARAQNEQFF. The CDR3, as DNA: TGTGCCAGCAGCTTAGCGGCCAGGGCCCAGAATGAGCAGTTCTTC.

The chain recombines TRBV7-2 with TRBJ2-1; 9 bases are shared with TRBD2. There are 17 residues in the CDR3. The V and J ends lost 1 base and 3 bases, in that order; junction bases with no gene match: 7. Germline V gene data show CDR1 as SGHTA and CDR2 as FQGNSA. CDR3 DNA: TGTGCCAGCAGCTTAGGTTTGACTAGCGGAGTCTACAATGAGCAGTTCTTC. Its protein product is CASSLGLTSGVYNEQFF.

V gene TRBV9 combines with J gene TRBJ1-4; no reliable D call. Trimming shortened V by 2 bases and J by 8 bases, and 16 bases separated the two germline ends. CDR3 length: 15 amino acids. CDR1 is SGDLS and CDR2 is YYNGEE in the germline V gene. This chain's CDR3 is CASSVGEMRYEKLFF. The CDR3 nucleotides read TGTGCCAGCAGCGTCGGGGAGATGCGTTACGAAAAACTGTTTTTT.

The rearrangement links TRBV6-2 or TRBV6-3 to TRBJ2-7; D is possibly TRBD1 (6 bases). Between the trimmed V and J ends, which lost 4 bases and 0 bases, there was a span of 13 bases. Per the germline V gene, CDR1 is MNHEY and CDR2 is SVGEGT. CDR3 length: 15 residues. The CDR3 spells CASSWGRTYSYEQYF. In DNA form, the CDR3 reads TGTGCCAGCAGTTGGGGGCGGACTTACTCCTACGAGCAGTACTTC.

The gene calls are TRBV7-8 and TRBJ1-2; perhaps TRBD1 as D (5 bases). CDR3 length equals 14 residues. Germline loops: CDR1 SGHVS, CDR2 FQNEAQ. V dropped 8 bases and J dropped 8 bases, with 21 bases sitting between them. The CDR3 coding sequence is TGTGCCAGCTCCCTTCGCGGGGCGAGAGCGGGCTACACCTTC. Protein: CASSLRGARAGYTF.

The chain couples TRBV6-6 to TRBJ2-5; 9 nucleotides agree with TRBD2. This CDR3 has 14 amino acids. Germline CDR1 is MNHNY and CDR2 is SVGAGI (reference sequence). The trim removed 2 bases at V and 2 bases at J, leaving 0 bases unmatched. The CDR3 DNA follows: TGTGCCAGCAGTTACCTAGCGGGACAAGAGACCCAGTACTTC. Translated: CASSYLAGQETQYF.

This clonotype came up a few times. The chain combines TRBV5-1 with TRBJ2-5; TRBD2 agrees at 9 bases. The V segment lost 4 bases and the J segment 2 bases; nucleotides outside the gene matches: 9. This CDR3 is built from 16 residues. Looked up from germline, CDR1 is SGHRS and CDR2 is YFSETQ. Here the CDR3 DNA reads TGCGCCAGCAGCATGGGAGGAGCGGGAGGACAAGAGACCCAGTACTTC. Translating it yields CASSMGGAGGQETQYF.

J is TRBJ2-1 and V is TRBV4-1; D might be TRBD1 (5 bases). This CDR3 is built from 14 residues. Germline V lookup: CDR1 MGHRA, CDR2 YSYEKL. V was clipped by 9 bases and J by 0 bases, with 12 bases between them. The CDR3 bases are TGCGCCAGTTCGACAGCTAGCTCCTACAATGAGCAGTTCTTC. This codes for CASSTASSYNEQFF.

This clonotype was counted only a few times. The J gene is TRBJ1-6, the V gene TRBV27, with D possibly matching TRBD1 (5 bases). V was pared by 3 bases and J by 7 bases, with 7 bases between. CDR3 length equals 13 residues. Germline values: CDR1 MNHEY, CDR2 SMNVEV (reference sequence). The CDR3 sequence: CASSFRGNSPLHF. The CDR3 coding sequence is TGTGCCAGCAGTTTTCGGGGCAATTCACCCCTCCACTTT.